This note documents a single T cell receptor beta chain sequence. Repertoires were generated with immunoSEQ multiplex PCR, while TCRdb's copy carries only in-frame clones and drops some. The sample contains around 50,000 clones, 75% to 90% of which appear only once. The sample originates from a study of PD-L1 blockade in urothelial cancer. The CDR3 loop spans 13 amino acids. In germline, CDR1 is SGHTA, CDR2 FQGNSA. V was shortened by 9 bases and J by 4 bases, with 13 bases between the two germline ends. Time point noted: pretreatment peripheral blood. This chain joins TRBV7-2 and TRBJ1-5, with D tentatively TRBD1 (5 bases). Sequencing used PBMCs, obtained around atezolizumab (anti-PD-L1) treatment. This sequence originates from a man aged 50-59 years with urothelial cancer. CDR3 nucleotide sequence: TGTGCCAGTTGCCCGGCAGGGAATCAGCCCCAGCATTTT. This encodes CASCPAGNQPQHF.